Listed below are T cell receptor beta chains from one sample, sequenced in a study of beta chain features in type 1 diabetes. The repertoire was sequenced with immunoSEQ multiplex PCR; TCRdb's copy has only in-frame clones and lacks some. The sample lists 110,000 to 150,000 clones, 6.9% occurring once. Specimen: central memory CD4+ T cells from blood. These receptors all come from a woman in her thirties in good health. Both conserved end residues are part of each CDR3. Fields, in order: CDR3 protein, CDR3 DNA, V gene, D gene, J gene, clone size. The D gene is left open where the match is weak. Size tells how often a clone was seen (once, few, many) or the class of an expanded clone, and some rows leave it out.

CDR3: CASSLQGAAEKLFF; DNA: TGTGCCAGCAGCTTACAGGGGGCGGCGGAAAAACTGTTTTTT; V: TRBV11-2; D: TRBD1; J: TRBJ1-4; size: few
CDR3: CASSGSTVNEKLFF; DNA: TGTGCCAGCAGTGGGTCGACAGTTAATGAAAAACTGTTTTTT; V: TRBV25-1; D: NA; J: TRBJ1-4; size: medium-sized
CDR3: CATSRGFGGYTF; DNA: TGTGCCACCAGTCGGGGGTTCGGTGGCTACACCTTC; V: TRBV15; D: NA; J: TRBJ1-2; size: many
CDR3: CATSKGGWDRDEQYF; DNA: TGTGCCACCAGCAAAGGTGGGTGGGACAGGGACGAGCAGTACTTC; V: TRBV15; D: TRBD1; J: TRBJ2-7; size: few
CDR3: CASSLGSHYEQYF; DNA: TGTGCCAGCAGTTTGGGCAGTCACTACGAGCAGTACTTC; V: TRBV28; D: NA; J: TRBJ2-7; size: NA
CDR3: CASSLGQGETEAFF; DNA: TGTGCCAGCAGTCTAGGACAGGGTGAAACTGAAGCTTTCTTT; V: TRBV2; D: TRBD1; J: TRBJ1-1; size: few
CDR3: CASSVEGTNTGELFF; DNA: TGTGCCAGCAGTGTGGAGGGCACTAACACCGGGGAGCTGTTTTTT; V: TRBV25-1; D: NA; J: TRBJ2-2; size: few
CDR3: CASTGDTDTQYF; DNA: TGTGCCAGTACGGGGGACACAGATACGCAGTATTTT; V: TRBV19; D: NA; J: TRBJ2-3; size: NA
CDR3: CASSEDRGMSSGNTIYF; DNA: TGTGCCAGCAGCGAAGACAGGGGCATGAGCTCTGGAAACACCATATATTTT; V: TRBV5-4; D: TRBD1; J: TRBJ1-3; size: few
CDR3: CASSEFGTGDYEQYF; DNA: TGTGCCAGCAGTGAATTTGGGACAGGGGACTACGAGCAGTACTTC; V: TRBV25-1; D: TRBD1; J: TRBJ2-7; size: NA
CDR3: CASTIRDRAQPQHF; DNA: TGTGCCAGTACCATACGGGACAGAGCTCAGCCCCAGCATTTT; V: TRBV19; D: TRBD1; J: TRBJ1-5; size: NA
CDR3: CASSFTGGHTEAFF; DNA: TGTGCCAGCAGCTTTACGGGGGGCCACACTGAAGCTTTCTTT; V: TRBV5-4; D: NA; J: TRBJ1-1; size: NA
CDR3: CASSLSPGAETQYF; DNA: TGTGCCAGCAGCCTATCCCCAGGGGCCGAGACCCAGTACTTC; V: TRBV11-2; D: NA; J: TRBJ2-5; size: many
CDR3: CASSPDRVVVEAFF; DNA: TGTGCCAGCAGCCCGGACAGGGTGGTAGTTGAAGCTTTCTTT; V: TRBV5-4; D: TRBD1; J: TRBJ1-1; size: many
CDR3: CASSLAGGRGTQYF; DNA: TGTGCCAGCAGTCTAGCGGGAGGCCGGGGGACCCAGTACTTC; V: TRBV2; D: TRBD2; J: TRBJ2-5; size: NA
CDR3: CASGLGGEQETQYF; DNA: TGTGCCAGCGGGCTCGGGGGGGAACAAGAGACCCAGTACTTC; V: TRBV6-6; D: TRBD2; J: TRBJ2-5; size: few
CDR3: CASSAGTGSHEQYF; DNA: TGTGCCAGCAGTGCCGGGACAGGGTCCCACGAGCAGTACTTC; V: TRBV28; D: TRBD1; J: TRBJ2-7; size: NA
CDR3: CASKTSGSQYNEQFF; DNA: TGTGCCAGCAAGACTAGCGGGAGTCAATACAATGAGCAGTTCTTC; V: TRBV6-1; D: TRBD2; J: TRBJ2-1; size: NA
CDR3: CASSPKALWEKLFF; DNA: TGCGCCAGCAGCCCAAAAGCGTTATGGGAAAAACTGTTTTTT; V: TRBV4-3; D: NA; J: TRBJ1-4; size: NA
CDR3: CSVPHGRGASGANVLTF; DNA: TGCAGCGTTCCCCATGGCAGGGGGGCCTCTGGGGCCAACGTCCTGACTTTC; V: TRBV29-1; D: NA; J: TRBJ2-6; size: many
CDR3: CASSPGQGMGTEAFF; DNA: TGTGCCAGCAGTCCCGGACAGGGGATGGGCACTGAAGCTTTCTTT; V: TRBV27; D: TRBD1; J: TRBJ1-1; size: NA
CDR3: CASSLQGTDTQYF; DNA: TGTGCCAGCAGCTTACAGGGCACAGATACGCAGTATTTT; V: TRBV7-2; D: NA; J: TRBJ2-3; size: NA
CDR3: CASSSRDRERTDTQYF; DNA: TGTGCCAGCAGCTCCCGGGACAGAGAAAGGACAGATACGCAGTATTTT; V: TRBV9; D: TRBD1; J: TRBJ2-3; size: few
CDR3: CASRETNFRREAQYF; DNA: TGTGCCAGCAGAGAGACCAACTTTCGACGGGAGGCCCAGTACTTC; V: TRBV6-1; D: TRBD2; J: TRBJ2-5; size: NA
CDR3: CATSYGTGSPGSGNTIYF; DNA: TGTGCCACCAGCTATGGAACAGGGTCCCCTGGCTCTGGAAACACCATATATTTT; V: TRBV15; D: NA; J: TRBJ1-3; size: NA
CDR3: CASRTGVQPQHF; DNA: TGTGCCAGCAGGACGGGGGTTCAGCCCCAGCATTTT; V: TRBV27; D: NA; J: TRBJ1-5; size: many
CDR3: CASSLAFRGPAGELFF; DNA: TGTGCCAGCAGCTTGGCCTTCAGGGGGCCCGCCGGGGAGCTGTTTTTT; V: TRBV5-6; D: TRBD1; J: TRBJ2-2; size: few
CDR3: CASSQARLAGVNEQFF; DNA: TGTGCCAGCAGTCAGGCCCGTCTAGCGGGAGTGAATGAGCAGTTCTTC; V: TRBV7-2; D: TRBD2; J: TRBJ2-1; size: NA
CDR3: CAWSGGGGKKTQYF; DNA: TGTGCCTGGAGTGGAGGAGGGGGCAAAAAGACCCAGTACTTC; V: TRBV30; D: NA; J: TRBJ2-5; size: many
CDR3: CASSSTSGTGELFF; DNA: TGTGCCAGCAGCTCCACTAGCGGGACCGGGGAGCTGTTTTTT; V: TRBV7-2; D: TRBD2; J: TRBJ2-2; size: NA
CDR3: CASKKTGYPEQYF; DNA: TGTGCCAGCAAGAAGACAGGCTATCCCGAGCAGTACTTC; V: TRBV6-5; D: NA; J: TRBJ2-7; size: many
CDR3: CASSPRLAGGYEQYF; DNA: TGTGCCAGCAGCCCGCGACTAGCGGGAGGGTACGAGCAGTACTTC; V: TRBV6-5; D: TRBD2; J: TRBJ2-7; size: few
CDR3: CSVTSGRAQDGDTQYF; DNA: TGCAGCGTTACTAGCGGGAGGGCCCAGGATGGAGATACGCAGTATTTT; V: TRBV29-1; D: TRBD2; J: TRBJ2-3; size: few
CDR3: CASNTRQVEQYF; DNA: TGTGCCAGCAATACACGCCAAGTCGAGCAGTACTTC; V: TRBV2; D: NA; J: TRBJ2-7; size: NA
CDR3: CSVEALYELTEAFF; DNA: TGCAGCGTTGAAGCCCTGTATGAGTTAACTGAAGCTTTCTTT; V: TRBV29-1; D: NA; J: TRBJ1-1; size: few
CDR3: CASRLTLTGELGTQYF; DNA: TGTGCCAGCAGACTTACTTTGACAGGGGAGCTTGGGACCCAGTACTTC; V: TRBV2; D: TRBD1; J: TRBJ2-5; size: NA
CDR3: CASSTRLVSRELFF; DNA: TGTGCCAGTAGTACCAGACTAGTTTCAAGGGAGCTGTTTTTT; V: TRBV19; D: NA; J: TRBJ2-2; size: NA
CDR3: CASSVYRGETQYF; DNA: TGTGCCAGCAGCGTTTACAGGGGAGAGACCCAGTACTTC; V: TRBV7-2; D: TRBD1; J: TRBJ2-5; size: NA
CDR3: CASKFDSTGGRNQPQHF; DNA: TGTGCCAGTAAATTCGACTCGACAGGGGGCCGCAATCAGCCCCAGCATTTT; V: TRBV19; D: TRBD1; J: TRBJ1-5; size: few
CDR3: CASSGGQGAYNEQFF; DNA: TGTGCCAGCAGCGGCGGACAGGGGGCCTACAATGAGCAGTTCTTC; V: TRBV11-2; D: TRBD1; J: TRBJ2-1; size: NA
CDR3: CASSKVLAGGCKYEQFF; DNA: TGTGCCAGCAGCAAAGTACTAGCGGGAGGGTGTAAATATGAGCAGTTCTTC; V: TRBV21-1; D: NA; J: TRBJ2-1; size: NA
CDR3: CASSKGVRATSTDTQYF; DNA: TGTGCCAGCAGCAAGGGGGTGCGGGCAACTAGCACAGATACGCAGTATTTT; V: TRBV7-9; D: NA; J: TRBJ2-3; size: few
CDR3: CASSLVAGGPSYEQYF; DNA: TGCGCCAGCAGCTTGGTCGCGGGAGGGCCGTCCTACGAGCAGTACTTC; V: TRBV5-1; D: TRBD2; J: TRBJ2-7; size: NA
CDR3: CASSLQQGATDTQYF; DNA: TGTGCCAGCAGCTTACAGCAGGGGGCCACAGATACGCAGTATTTT; V: TRBV11-1; D: TRBD1; J: TRBJ2-3; size: NA
CDR3: CASSPGTGGNTEAFF; DNA: TGTGCCAGCAGCCCCGGGACAGGAGGGAACACTGAAGCTTTCTTT; V: TRBV7-2; D: TRBD1; J: TRBJ1-1; size: few
CDR3: CASSVGLAPKETQYF; DNA: TGTGCCAGCAGCGTAGGACTAGCTCCCAAAGAGACCCAGTACTTC; V: TRBV9; D: TRBD2; J: TRBJ2-5; size: NA
CDR3: CATSRAGATNYGYTF; DNA: TGTGCCACCAGCAGAGCCGGTGCAACTAACTATGGCTACACCTTC; V: TRBV15; D: NA; J: TRBJ1-2; size: few
CDR3: CASSQDSLRSATQYF; DNA: TGCGCCAGCAGCCAGGACTCACTCAGGTCAGCTACGCAGTATTTT; V: TRBV5-1; D: NA; J: TRBJ2-3; size: few
CDR3: CASSPMSGTEAFF; DNA: TGTGCCAGCAGCCCCATGAGTGGCACTGAAGCTTTCTTT; V: TRBV7-2; D: NA; J: TRBJ1-1; size: many
CDR3: CASSLGSSGGGRRETQYF; DNA: TGTGCCAGCAGTTTGGGGTCTAGCGGGGGGGGCAGGCGAGAGACCCAGTACTTC; V: TRBV11-2; D: TRBD2; J: TRBJ2-5; size: NA
CDR3: CASSDYSETQYF; DNA: TGTGCCAGCAGCGACTATTCGGAGACCCAGTACTTC; V: TRBV7-3; D: NA; J: TRBJ2-5; size: NA
CDR3: CASPTTHGVYNTEAFF; DNA: TGTGCCAGCCCGACCACACACGGGGTCTATAACACTGAAGCTTTCTTT; V: TRBV25-1; D: NA; J: TRBJ1-1; size: few
CDR3: CASSLQNSGSYNEQFF; DNA: TGTGCCAGCAGCTTACAGAACAGCGGCTCCTACAATGAGCAGTTCTTC; V: TRBV7-9; D: NA; J: TRBJ2-1; size: few
CDR3: CASSLATGIQETQYF; DNA: TGCGCCAGCAGCTTGGCGACAGGGATCCAAGAGACCCAGTACTTC; V: TRBV5-1; D: TRBD1; J: TRBJ2-5; size: NA